The following is a TCR beta chain sequence with its context. Its antigen is unidentified. At one of its ends the junction is not consistent with the germline gene, which may arise from a read error. With 400 to 550 ng total RNA as template and a constant-region primer, TCR beta cDNA was made. Slightly modified ARM-PCR served as the procedure for the TCR beta libraries. These libraries came from three rounds of nested multiplex PCR. With TRBV1-TRBV30 forward primers and a C-beta reverse primer, the first two PCR rounds were run for about 10 cycles each. Each CDR3 protein is one row after TCRdb ran MiXCR on the multiplex PCR reads. This table holds 300,000 to 400,000 distinct CDR3 sequences, 65% found once. This CDR3 region has 14 residues. The data stem from a study of tumor-infiltrating lymphocytes in primary liver carcinoma. Study-wide context: Primary liver carcinomas in the patients were surgically resected. Notes on the study in general: With p = 0.039, the top-250-clone fraction in tumors significantly exceeded that in blood. Samples were bulk unsorted, so CD4+ and CD8+ repertoires were not compared. In tumor-adjacent and tumor-blood pairs, overlap was lower than in tumor region pairs.

Blood RNA came from unsorted whole blood; germline DNA was also extracted. This receptor was identified in a man aged 35 to 55 with primary liver carcinoma and hepatitis B virus infection. The chain links TRBV12-3 or TRBV12-4 to TRBJ1-2; the match to TRBD1 covers 8 bases. Sequencing input: peripheral blood. CDR3 sequence: CANSEENRGAGYTF. In DNA, the CDR3 is TGTGCCAACAGTGAGGAAAACAGGGGGGCTGGCTACACCTTC.